This T cell receptor (beta chain) was observed in a study of blood T cell repertoires in COVID-19. Study information: From the United States, Italy and Spain came samples of acute and convalescent COVID-19.

Original methodology: Researchers report that nucleated cell counts were estimated from reference gene primer amplification. Repertoires were generated with immunoSEQ multiplex PCR, while TCRdb's copy carries only in-frame clones and drops some. That table gives V, J and clone size, and the DNA gave D and trimming. The sample contains over 100,000 clones, 84% of which appear only once. This clone is a singleton in its sample. The V gene lost 5 bases and the J gene lost 7 bases, with 14 bases spanning the gap. This CDR3 has 14 residues. From germline, CDR1 is MNHNY and CDR2 SVGAGI (reference sequence).

V and J are TRBV6-6 and TRBJ2-2; D may be TRBD2 (6 bases). The sequence derives from a man aged 40-49 years with active or convalescent COVID-19. Sequences were obtained from peripheral blood. The CDR3 nucleotides read TGTGCCAGCAGTCAGACTAGTTCCAGCGGGGAGCTGTTTTTT. Translation gives CASSQTSSSGELFF.